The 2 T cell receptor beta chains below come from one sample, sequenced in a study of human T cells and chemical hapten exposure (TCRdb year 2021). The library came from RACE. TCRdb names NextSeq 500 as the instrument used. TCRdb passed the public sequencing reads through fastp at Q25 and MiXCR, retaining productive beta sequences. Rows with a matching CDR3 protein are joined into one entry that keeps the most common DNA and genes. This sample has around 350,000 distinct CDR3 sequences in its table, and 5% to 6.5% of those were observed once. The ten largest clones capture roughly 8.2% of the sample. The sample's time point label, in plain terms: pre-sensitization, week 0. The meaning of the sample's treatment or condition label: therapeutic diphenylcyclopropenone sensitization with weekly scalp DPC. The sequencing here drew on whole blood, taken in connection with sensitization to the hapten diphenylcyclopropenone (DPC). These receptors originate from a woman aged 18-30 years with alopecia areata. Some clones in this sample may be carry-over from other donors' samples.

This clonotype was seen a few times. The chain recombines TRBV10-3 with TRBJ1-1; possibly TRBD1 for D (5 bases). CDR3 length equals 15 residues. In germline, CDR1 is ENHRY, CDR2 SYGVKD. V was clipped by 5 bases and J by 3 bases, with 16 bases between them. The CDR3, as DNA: TGTGCCATCAGTCGGAAGGGGAGTGGGGACACTGAAGCTTTCTTT. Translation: CAISRKGSGDTEAFF.

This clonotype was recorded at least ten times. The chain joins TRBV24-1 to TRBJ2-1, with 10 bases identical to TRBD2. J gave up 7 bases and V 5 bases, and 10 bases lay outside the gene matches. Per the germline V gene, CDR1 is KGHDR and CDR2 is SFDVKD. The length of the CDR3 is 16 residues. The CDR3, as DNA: TGTGCCACCAGTGGCAATCTAGCGGGGGTCAGTAATGAGCAGTTCTTC. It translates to CATSGNLAGVSNEQFF.